The clone carrying this TCR beta chain has a handful of counts. Antigen specificity is unknown. Generated by immunoSEQ multiplex PCR, the TCRdb table keeps only in-frame clones and is missing some. The table has about 1,500 clones, around a third seen once; the top ten hold more than 15%. The sample originates from a study of T cells in localized non-small cell lung cancer. Overall study results and limits: Patients showing higher blood T cell density tended to see longer overall survival. There were a median roughly 60 of the top 100 tumor clones appearing in adjacent lung.

The CDR3 has 12 amino acids. V lost 6 bases, J lost 1 base, and 6 bases lay in between. Germline values: CDR1 MGHRA, CDR2 YSYEKL. The clonotype was recovered from a man aged 40 to 70 with stage II lung adenocarcinoma. This rearrangement joins TRBV4-1 to TRBJ1-1; no definite D call. Sequencing was performed on lung tumor tissue, taken before any cancer treatment. In nucleotides, the CDR3 is TGCGCCAGCAGGCTCGGGAACACTGAAGCTTTCTTT. Amino acids: CASRLGNTEAFF.